This T cell receptor beta chain was documented in a study of T cell responses to AZD1222 COVID-19 vaccine. Study outcomes and limitations: Spike-wide vaccine-associated CD4 TCRs dominated at 160-218 and 743-854.

The repertoire was sequenced with immunoSEQ multiplex PCR; TCRdb's copy has only in-frame clones and lacks some. The repertoire holds about 150,000 clones, with about 86% as singletons. Points on this clone: Its antigen is unknown.

The germline CDR1 and CDR2 sequences are SNHLY and FYNNEI. CDR3 length equals 16 residues. The germline V and J ends were trimmed by 3 bases and 5 bases, with 19 bases remaining between them. The chain couples TRBV2 to TRBJ1-2, with D tentatively TRBD1 (6 bases). The clonotype was recovered from an adult in good health. The sample in question was peripheral blood, obtained on day 0 of MenACWY control vaccination. The DNA for the CDR3 is TGTGCCAGCAGTGAGGTCAGGGAAGGGGGATCTTATGGCTACACCTTC. Its protein is CASSEVREGGSYGYTF. Supplemented by reference TRBV2 and TRBJ1-2, the full variable domain reads EPEVTQTPSHQVTQMGQEVILRCVPISNHLYFYWYRQILGQKVEFLVSFYNNEISEKSEIFDDQFSVERPDGSNFTLKIRSTKLEDSAMYFCASSEVREGGSYGYTFGSGTRLTVV.